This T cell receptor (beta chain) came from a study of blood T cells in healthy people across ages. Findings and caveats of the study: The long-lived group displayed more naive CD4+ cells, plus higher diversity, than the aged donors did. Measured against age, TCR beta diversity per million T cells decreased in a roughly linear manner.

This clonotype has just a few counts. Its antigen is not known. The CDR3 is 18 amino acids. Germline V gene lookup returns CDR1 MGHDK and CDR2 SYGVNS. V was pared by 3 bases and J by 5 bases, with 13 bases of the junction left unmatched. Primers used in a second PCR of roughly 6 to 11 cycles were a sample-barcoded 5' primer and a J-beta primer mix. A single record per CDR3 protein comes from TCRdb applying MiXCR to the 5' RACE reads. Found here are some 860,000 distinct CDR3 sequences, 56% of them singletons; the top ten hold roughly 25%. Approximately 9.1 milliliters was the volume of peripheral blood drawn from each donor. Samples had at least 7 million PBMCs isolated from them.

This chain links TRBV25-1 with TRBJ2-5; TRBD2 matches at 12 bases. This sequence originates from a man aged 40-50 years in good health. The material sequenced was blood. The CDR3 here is CASSDLRLAGGPVETQYF. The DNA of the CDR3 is TGTGCCAGCAGTGATCTCCGGCTAGCGGGGGGGCCCGTGGAGACCCAGTACTTC.